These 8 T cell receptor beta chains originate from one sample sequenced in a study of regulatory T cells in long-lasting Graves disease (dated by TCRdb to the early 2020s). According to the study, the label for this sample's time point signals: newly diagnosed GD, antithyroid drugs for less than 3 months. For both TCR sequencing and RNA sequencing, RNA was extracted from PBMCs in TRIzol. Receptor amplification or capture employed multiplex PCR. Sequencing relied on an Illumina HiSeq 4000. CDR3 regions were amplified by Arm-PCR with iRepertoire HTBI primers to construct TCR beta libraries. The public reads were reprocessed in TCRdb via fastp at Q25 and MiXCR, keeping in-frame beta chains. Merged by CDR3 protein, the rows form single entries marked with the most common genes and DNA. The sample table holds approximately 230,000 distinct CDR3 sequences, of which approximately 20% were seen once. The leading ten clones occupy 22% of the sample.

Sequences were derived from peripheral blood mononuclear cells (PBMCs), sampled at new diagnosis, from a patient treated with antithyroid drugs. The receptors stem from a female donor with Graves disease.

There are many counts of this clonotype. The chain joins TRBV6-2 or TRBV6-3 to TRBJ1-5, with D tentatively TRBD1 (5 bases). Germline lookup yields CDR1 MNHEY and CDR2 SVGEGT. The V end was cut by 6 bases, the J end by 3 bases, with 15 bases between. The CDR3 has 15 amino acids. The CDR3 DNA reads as TGTGCCAGCAGACCGGGGCTCAGGTACAATCAGCCCCAGCATTTT. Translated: CASRPGLRYNQPQHF.

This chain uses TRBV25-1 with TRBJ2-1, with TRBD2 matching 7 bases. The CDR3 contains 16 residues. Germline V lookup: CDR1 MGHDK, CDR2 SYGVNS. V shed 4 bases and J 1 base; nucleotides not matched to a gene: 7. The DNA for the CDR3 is TGTGCCAGCAGTGTACATAGCGGGCGTTCCTACAATGAGCAGTTCTTC. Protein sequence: CASSVHSGRSYNEQFF.

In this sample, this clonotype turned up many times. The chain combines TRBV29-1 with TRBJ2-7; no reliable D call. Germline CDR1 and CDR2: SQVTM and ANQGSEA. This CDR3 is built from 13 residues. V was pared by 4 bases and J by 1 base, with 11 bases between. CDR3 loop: CSVVPTLSYEQYF. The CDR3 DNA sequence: TGCAGCGTTGTCCCGACGTTGTCCTACGAGCAGTACTTC.

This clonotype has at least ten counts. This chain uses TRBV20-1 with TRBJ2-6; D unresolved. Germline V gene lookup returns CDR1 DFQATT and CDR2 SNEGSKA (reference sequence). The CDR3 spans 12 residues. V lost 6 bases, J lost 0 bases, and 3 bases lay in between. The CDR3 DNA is TGCAGTGCCGCCTCTGGGGCCAACGTCCTGACTTTC. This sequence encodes CSAASGANVLTF.

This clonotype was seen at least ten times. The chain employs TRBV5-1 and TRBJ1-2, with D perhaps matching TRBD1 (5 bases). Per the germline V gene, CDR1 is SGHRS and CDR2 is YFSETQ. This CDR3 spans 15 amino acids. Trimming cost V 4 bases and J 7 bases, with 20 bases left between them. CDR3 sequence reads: CASSTDGTAWGGYTF. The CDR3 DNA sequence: TGCGCCAGCAGCACAGATGGGACGGCATGGGGTGGCTACACCTTC.

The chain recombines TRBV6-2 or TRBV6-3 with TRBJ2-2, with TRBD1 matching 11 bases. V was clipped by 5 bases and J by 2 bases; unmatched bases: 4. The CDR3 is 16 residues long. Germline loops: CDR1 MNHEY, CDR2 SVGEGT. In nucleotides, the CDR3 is TGTGCCAGCAGTACGGGACAGGGGGTTAACACCGGGGAGCTGTTTTTT. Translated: CASSTGQGVNTGELFF.

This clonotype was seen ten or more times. The DNA of the CDR3 is TGTGCCAGCAGCCCCGGGACCTCAGCAGGATATGGCTACACCTTC. Protein product: CASSPGTSAGYGYTF. V is TRBV5-5 and J is TRBJ1-2; D possibly corresponds to TRBD1 (5 bases). With 4 bases removed from V and 5 bases from J, the gap between germline ends came to 18 bases. The CDR3 totals 15 residues. Per the germline V gene, CDR1 is SGHKS and CDR2 is YYEKEE (reference sequence). The whole variable domain, remainder taken from reference TRBV5-5 and TRBJ1-2, is DAGVTQSPTHLIKTRGQQVTLRCSPISGHKSVSWYQQVLGQGPQFIFQYYEKEERGRGNFPDRFSARQFPNYSSELNVNALLLGDSALYLCASSPGTSAGYGYTFGSGTRLTVV.

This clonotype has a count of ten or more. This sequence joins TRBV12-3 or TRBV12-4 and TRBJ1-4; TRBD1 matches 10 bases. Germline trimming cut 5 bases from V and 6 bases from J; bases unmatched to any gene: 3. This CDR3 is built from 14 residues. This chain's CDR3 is CASSPGTGDEKLFF. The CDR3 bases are TGTGCCAGCAGTCCCGGGACAGGGGATGAAAAACTGTTTTTT.